The table lists the clone carrying this TCR beta chain with a count of one. The V gene's germline CDR1 is KGHSH and CDR2 LQKENI. The CDR3 is made up of 14 amino acids. The V and J ends lost 8 bases and 0 bases respectively, with 8 bases between them. For blood and skin samples, reverse transcription used TCR alpha and beta constant primers. TCRdb processed the 5' RACE reads anew with MiXCR; each CDR3 protein has one entry. The top ten hold roughly 1.8% of the sample, which has tens of thousands of distinct CDR3 sequences, under 30% seen once. Whole-blood samples were roughly 2.3 ml of peripheral blood from healthy adult volunteers. These data come from a study of naive and memory T cell subsets.

This receptor was taken from a female donor in good health. The rearrangement links TRBV18 to TRBJ2-6, with D possibly TRBD2 on 6 matching bases. The CDR3: CASRGSSGANVLTF. CDR3 sequence (DNA): TGTGCCAGCCGGGGGAGCTCTGGGGCCAACGTCCTGACTTTC.